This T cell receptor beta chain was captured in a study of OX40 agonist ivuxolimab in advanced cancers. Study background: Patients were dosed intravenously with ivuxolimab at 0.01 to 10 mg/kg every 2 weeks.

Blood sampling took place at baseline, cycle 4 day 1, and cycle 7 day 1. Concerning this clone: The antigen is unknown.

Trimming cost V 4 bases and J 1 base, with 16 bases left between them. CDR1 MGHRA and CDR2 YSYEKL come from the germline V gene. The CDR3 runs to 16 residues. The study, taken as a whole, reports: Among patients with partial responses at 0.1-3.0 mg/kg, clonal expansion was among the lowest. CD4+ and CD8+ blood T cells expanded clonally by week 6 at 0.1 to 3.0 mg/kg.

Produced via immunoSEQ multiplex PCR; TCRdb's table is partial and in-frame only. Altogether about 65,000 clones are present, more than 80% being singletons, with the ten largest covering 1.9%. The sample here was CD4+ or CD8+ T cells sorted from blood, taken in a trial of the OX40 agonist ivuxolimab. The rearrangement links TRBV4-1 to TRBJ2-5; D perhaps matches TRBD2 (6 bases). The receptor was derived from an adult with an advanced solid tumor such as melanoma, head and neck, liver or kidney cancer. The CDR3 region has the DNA TGCGCCAGCAGCCCACTCGGGGGAGCCGTCCAAGAGACCCAGTACTTC. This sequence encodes CASSPLGGAVQETQYF.